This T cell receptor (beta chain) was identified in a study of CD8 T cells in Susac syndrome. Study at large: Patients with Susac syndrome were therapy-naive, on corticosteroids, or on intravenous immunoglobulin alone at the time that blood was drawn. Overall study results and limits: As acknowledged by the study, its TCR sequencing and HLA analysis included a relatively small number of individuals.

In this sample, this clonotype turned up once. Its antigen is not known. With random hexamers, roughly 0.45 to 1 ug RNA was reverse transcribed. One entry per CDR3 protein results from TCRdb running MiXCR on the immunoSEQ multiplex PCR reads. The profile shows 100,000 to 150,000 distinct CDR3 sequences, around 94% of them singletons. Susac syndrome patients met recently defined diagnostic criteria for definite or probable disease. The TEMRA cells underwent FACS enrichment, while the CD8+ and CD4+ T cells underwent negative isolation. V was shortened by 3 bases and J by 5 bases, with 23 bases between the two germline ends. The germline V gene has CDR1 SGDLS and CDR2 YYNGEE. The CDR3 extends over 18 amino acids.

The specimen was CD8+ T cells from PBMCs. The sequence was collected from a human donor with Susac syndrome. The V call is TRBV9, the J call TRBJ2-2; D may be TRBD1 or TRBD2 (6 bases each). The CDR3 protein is CASSASPLGGAETGELFF. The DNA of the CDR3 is TGTGCCAGCAGCGCGTCTCCCCTGGGGGGCGCGGAGACCGGGGAGCTGTTTTTT.